The entry that follows covers one T cell receptor beta chain sequence. These data are taken from a study of blood T cell repertoires in COVID-19. This CDR3 region has 14 residues. The germline V gene has CDR1 MNHEY and CDR2 SMNVEV (reference sequence). The V and J ends lost 5 bases and 6 bases respectively, with 14 bases between them. Generated by immunoSEQ multiplex PCR, the TCRdb table keeps only in-frame clones and is missing some. This sample has some 180,000 clones, with 80% to 95% found just once. The sequencing sample was made of peripheral blood. The chain has TRBV27 and TRBJ1-5; no clear D. The clonotype originates from a man between 50 and 59 years old with acute or convalescent COVID-19. CDR3 coding DNA: TGTGCCAGCAGTCCCGAACGGGTGAGTCAGCCCCAGCATTTT. This translates into CASSPERVSQPQHF.